These T cell receptor beta chains were read from a single sample in a study of blood T cell repertoires in COVID-19. The table came from immunoSEQ multiplex PCR; TCRdb's copy has only in-frame clones and leaves some out. The profile shows 200,000 to 250,000 clones, roughly 89% of them singletons. The material sequenced was PBMCs or T cells enriched from blood (not recorded which). These receptors were obtained from a young man who had been exposed to COVID-19. The CDR3 runs from the conserved cysteine through the conserved F or W. D genes are given only for firm matches. The size field is filled for only some rows; it gives once, few, many or a size class.

v_call	j_call	clone_size	d_call	cdr3_nt	cdr3_aa
TRBV21-1	TRBJ2-5	-	-	TGTGCCAGCAGCAAAGTTAAACAGGGGGCGCCCCCATCCCAAGAGACCCAGTACTTC	CASSKVKQGAPPSQETQYF
TRBV7-3	TRBJ2-2	-	-	TGTGCCAGCAGCCCCTCAACAGGGCAGGAGCTGTTTTTT	CASSPSTGQELFF
TRBV15	TRBJ1-5	-	-	TGTGCCACCAGCAGCTCCGGGGGGGACCAGCCCCAGCATTTT	CATSSSGGDQPQHF
TRBV19	TRBJ1-2	-	TRBD1	TGTGCCAGTACGGACAGGACCGACTATGGCTACACCTTC	CASTDRTDYGYTF
TRBV6-5	TRBJ1-2	-	TRBD1	TGTGCCAGCAGTTTAGACAGGGACGGTGGCTACACCTTC	CASSLDRDGGYTF
TRBV6-2/TRBV6-3	TRBJ2-7	once	-	TGTGCCAGCAGCCCCCTAGTTCCGGGGTCTTACGAGCAGTACTTC	CASSPLVPGSYEQYF
TRBV3-1/TRBV3-2	TRBJ2-7	once	TRBD2	TGTGCCAGCAGTCGCGGGGGTGCCTACGAGCAGTACTTC	CASSRGGAYEQYF
TRBV5-1	TRBJ1-6	-	-	TGCGCCAGCAGCCCAACCCCTGGGGAGCCGAATTCACCCCTCCACTTT	CASSPTPGEPNSPLHF
TRBV2	TRBJ2-2	-	TRBD2	TGTGCCAGCACGGGGGGACTAGCGGGGACCGGGGAGCTGTTTTTT	CASTGGLAGTGELFF
TRBV7-9	TRBJ2-7	-	-	TGTGCCAGCAGCTTAATAACAGGGTGGTCCTACGAGCAGTACTTC	CASSLITGWSYEQYF
TRBV7-8	TRBJ2-7	-	-	TGTGCCAGCAGCTTCCAGTATGGCTCCTACGAGCAGTACTTC	CASSFQYGSYEQYF
TRBV30	TRBJ1-2	-	-	TGTGCCTGGAGCTCTTGGGGGGGCTATGGCTACACCTTC	CAWSSWGGYGYTF
TRBV5-4	TRBJ2-3	-	TRBD1	TGTGCCATCATACGGACCACGGGACAGGGGAAGAGGGGTACGCAGTATTTT	CAIIRTTGQGKRGTQYF
TRBV5-1	TRBJ2-7	-	TRBD1	TGCGCCAGCAGCCGGACGGGACAGGGTTCCTCCTACGAGCAGTACTTC	CASSRTGQGSSYEQYF
TRBV5-1	TRBJ1-1	-	TRBD1	TGCGCCAGCAGCCGTACGACAGGGGTTAGCACTGAAGCTTTCTTT	CASSRTTGVSTEAFF
TRBV19	TRBJ1-6	-	TRBD1	TGTGCCAGTAGTCCGGGGACAGGGGGGCACTATAATTCACCCCTCCACTTT	CASSPGTGGHYNSPLHF
TRBV5-1	TRBJ1-1	once	-	TGCGCCAGCAGCTCATTGACGGGTCTGGACACTGAAGCTTTCTTT	CASSSLTGLDTEAFF
TRBV19	TRBJ2-1	-	-	TGTGCCAGTAGCCGACGGGACTCTTACAATGAGCAGTTCTTC	CASSRRDSYNEQFF
TRBV6-2/TRBV6-3	TRBJ1-6	-	-	TGTGCCAGCAGTCGATGGACAGAGGTCAATTCACCCCTCCACTTT	CASSRWTEVNSPLHF
TRBV27	TRBJ1-5	-	-	TGTGCCAGCAGTTTAGTAGCCAGGGGTGGTCAGCCCCAGCATTTT	CASSLVARGGQPQHF
TRBV6-1	TRBJ1-1	-	-	TGTGCCAGCAGTGAATTCTTGGGAGACACTGAAGCTTTCTTT	CASSEFLGDTEAFF
TRBV28	TRBJ2-3	-	TRBD2	TGTGCCAGCAGCCTCGGGACTAGCGGGGGTGGTACGCAGTATTTT	CASSLGTSGGGTQYF
TRBV5-1	TRBJ1-4	-	TRBD1	TGCGCCAGCAGCCGGGGCAGGGGGCCTGCAACTAATGAAAAACTGTTTTTT	CASSRGRGPATNEKLFF
TRBV27	TRBJ1-2	-	TRBD1	TGTGCCAGCAGTTATAAGGGACAGAGCCACTATGGCTACACCTTC	CASSYKGQSHYGYTF
TRBV12-3/TRBV12-4	TRBJ1-1	-	-	TGTGCCAGCAGTTTCGAGGTCAGAACTGAAGCTTTCTTT	CASSFEVRTEAFF
TRBV11-2	TRBJ2-5	once	-	TGTGCCAGCAGCTTAGTGACAGTTCAACACCAAGAGACCCAGTACTTC	CASSLVTVQHQETQYF
TRBV18	TRBJ2-3	-	TRBD1	TGTGCCAGCTCACCCCGGGACAGGGCAACAGATACGCAGTATTTT	CASSPRDRATDTQYF
TRBV18	TRBJ2-5	-	TRBD1	TGTGCCAGCTCACGACAGGGGGCTAGCGAGACCCAGTACTTC	CASSRQGASETQYF
TRBV12-3/TRBV12-4	TRBJ1-1	-	-	TGTGCCAGCAGAATTAATCAAGCTTTCTTT	CASRINQAFF
TRBV6-5	TRBJ2-7	once	TRBD1	TGTGCCAGCAACCCGGGACAGGGGCGAGGCGAGCAGTACTTC	CASNPGQGRGEQYF
TRBV4-1	TRBJ1-5	-	-	TGCGCCAGCAGCTTACAGGGAGGGACTCAGCCCCAGCATTTT	CASSLQGGTQPQHF
TRBV3-1/TRBV3-2	TRBJ1-2	-	-	TGTGCCAGCAGCAATCTCCCGGGGGGCTACACCTTC	CASSNLPGGYTF
TRBV19	TRBJ2-5	-	TRBD1	TGTGCCAGTAGGGTTATCCGGGACAGGGGTCAAGAGACCCAGTACTTC	CASRVIRDRGQETQYF
TRBV6-2/TRBV6-3	TRBJ1-1	-	-	TGTGCCAGCAGTTATGCGTTCATGAACACTGAAGCTTTCTTT	CASSYAFMNTEAFF
TRBV5-1	TRBJ1-3	-	-	TGCGCCAGCAGCTTTGGCAGCTCTGGAAACACCATATATTTT	CASSFGSSGNTIYF
TRBV7-3	TRBJ2-2	-	TRBD2	TGTGCCAGCAGCCAGGGACTAGCGGGGGGTACCGGGGAGCTGTTTTTT	CASSQGLAGGTGELFF
TRBV5-1	TRBJ2-2	-	-	TGCGCCAGCAGCTTGTTGAAGTTGGGCCCCGGGGAGCTGTTTTTT	CASSLLKLGPGELFF
TRBV9	TRBJ2-5	once	-	TGTGCCAGCAGCGCTCAAACAGGGAGTGAGGAGACCCAGTACTTC	CASSAQTGSEETQYF
TRBV5-5	TRBJ2-6	-	-	TGTGCCAGCAGCTTGGTCTCACACCCCAACTCTGGGGCCAACGTCCTGACTTTC	CASSLVSHPNSGANVLTF
TRBV3-1/TRBV3-2	TRBJ1-3	few	-	TGTGCCAGCAGCCAAGAAGCCCAGCGGATCGTCGGAAACACCATATATTTT	CASSQEAQRIVGNTIYF
TRBV6-2/TRBV6-3	TRBJ2-7	once	-	TGTGCCAGCAGTTACTCCCTCTCCGGACTAGGGGGCGAGCAGTACTTC	CASSYSLSGLGGEQYF
TRBV6-5	TRBJ1-1	-	-	TGTGCCAGCAGCCGAGACACTGAAGCTTTCTTT	CASSRDTEAFF
TRBV5-4	TRBJ2-7	-	TRBD1	TGTGCCAGCAGCTTGGATGGACAGGGGGCGTATAAGTCGTACTTC	CASSLDGQGAYKSYF
TRBV18	TRBJ1-2	-	-	TGTGCCAGCTCACCAGGAACAGGAGGCTACACCTTC	CASSPGTGGYTF
TRBV4-1	TRBJ1-5	-	-	TGCGCCAGCAGCCAAGAGGTTCTAGGAGACTATAGCAATCAGCCCCAGCATTTT	CASSQEVLGDYSNQPQHF
TRBV10-2	TRBJ2-1	once	TRBD2	TGCGCCAGCCGCGGGGGGAATGAGCAGTTCTTC	CASRGGNEQFF
TRBV5-4	TRBJ2-3	-	-	TGTGCCAGCAGCCAACAAGACGGGTGGGATACGCAGTATTTT	CASSQQDGWDTQYF
TRBV19	TRBJ1-5	-	-	TGTGCCAGTAGTATAAGGGGTAGCAATCAGCCCCAGCATTTT	CASSIRGSNQPQHF
TRBV7-2	TRBJ2-3	-	TRBD2	TGTGCCAGCAGCTTAACTAGCGGGGGTCCAGATACGCAGTATTTT	CASSLTSGGPDTQYF
TRBV28	TRBJ1-4	-	-	TGTGCCAGCTCCGGACAGTATGCAACTAATGAAAAACTGTTTTTT	CASSGQYATNEKLFF
TRBV18	TRBJ1-4	-	-	TGTGCCAGCTCACCAACAGGGCCAGCAACTAATGAAAAACTGTTTTTT	CASSPTGPATNEKLFF
TRBV10-3	TRBJ2-5	once	TRBD1	TGTGCCATCAGGGCAGAAGGGGACAGGGTGAAGACCCAGTACTTC	CAIRAEGDRVKTQYF
TRBV3-1/TRBV3-2	TRBJ2-1	-	-	TGTGCCAGCGGTGAGGCCGGAAACAATGAGCAGTTCTTC	CASGEAGNNEQFF
TRBV30	TRBJ1-2	-	-	TGTGCCTGGAGTTTTCAGGGCGGTGGCTACACCTTC	CAWSFQGGGYTF
TRBV30	TRBJ1-4	-	-	TGTGCCTGGAGTTTAACAGGGTATGAAAAACTGTTTTTT	CAWSLTGYEKLFF
TRBV5-4	TRBJ1-1	-	-	TGTGCCAGCAGCTTGGCCAGGGCCAACACTGAAGCTTTCTTT	CASSLARANTEAFF
TRBV24-1	TRBJ2-2	-	TRBD1	TGTGCCACCAGTGATCCCAGGGGGCGACAGGGGGGAACCGGGGAGCTGTTTTTT	CATSDPRGRQGGTGELFF
TRBV6-2/TRBV6-3	TRBJ1-2	-	TRBD1	TGTGCCAGCAGTGCCCCGGGACAGTACTATGGCTACACCTTC	CASSAPGQYYGYTF
TRBV27	TRBJ1-6	-	-	TGTGCCAGCAGTTTTTCCCCGGGGGGGCCCCTCCACTTT	CASSFSPGGPLHF